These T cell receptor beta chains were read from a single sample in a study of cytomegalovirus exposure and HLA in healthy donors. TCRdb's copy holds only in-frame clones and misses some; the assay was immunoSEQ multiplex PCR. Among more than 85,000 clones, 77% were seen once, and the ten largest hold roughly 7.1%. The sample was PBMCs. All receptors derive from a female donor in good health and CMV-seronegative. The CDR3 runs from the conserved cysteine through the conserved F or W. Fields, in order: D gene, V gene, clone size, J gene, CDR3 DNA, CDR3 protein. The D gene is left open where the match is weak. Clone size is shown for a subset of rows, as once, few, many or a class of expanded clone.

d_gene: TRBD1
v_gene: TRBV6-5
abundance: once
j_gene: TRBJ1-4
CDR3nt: TGTGCCAGCAGTACGACAGGGGACTGGGAAAAACTGTTTTTT
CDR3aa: CASSTTGDWEKLFF

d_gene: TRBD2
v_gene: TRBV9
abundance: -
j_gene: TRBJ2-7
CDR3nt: TGTGCCAGCAGCGCGGAAGGTAGCGGGATATCCTACGAGCAGTACTTC
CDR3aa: CASSAEGSGISYEQYF

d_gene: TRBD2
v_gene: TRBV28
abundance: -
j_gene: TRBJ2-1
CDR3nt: TGTGCCAGCAGCCCGCCCGGGACTAGCGGGAGGGAAGAGCAGTTCTTC
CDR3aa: CASSPPGTSGREEQFF

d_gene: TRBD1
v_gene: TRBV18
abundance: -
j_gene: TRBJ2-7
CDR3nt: TGTGCCAGCTCACCGATGGACAGGGTCTACGAGCAGTACTTC
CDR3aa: CASSPMDRVYEQYF

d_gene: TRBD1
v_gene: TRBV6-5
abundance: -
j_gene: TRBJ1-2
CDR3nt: TGTGCCAGCAGCCCTGGGACAGGTGCTAACTATGGCTACACCTTC
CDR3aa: CASSPGTGANYGYTF

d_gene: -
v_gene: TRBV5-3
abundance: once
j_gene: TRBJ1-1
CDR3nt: TGTGCCAGAAGCTTGGGGGCAAGGTTGGGTGAAGCTTTCTTT
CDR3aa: CARSLGARLGEAFF

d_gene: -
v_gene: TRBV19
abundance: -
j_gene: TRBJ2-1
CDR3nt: TGTGCCAGTAGTATAAAGGTCGGCGGTGAGCAGTTCTTC
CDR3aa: CASSIKVGGEQFF

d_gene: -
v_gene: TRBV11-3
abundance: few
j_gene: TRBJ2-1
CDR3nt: TGTGCCAGCAGCGAAAGCCAGCGAAGCTCCTACAATGAGCAGTTCTTC
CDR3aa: CASSESQRSSYNEQFF

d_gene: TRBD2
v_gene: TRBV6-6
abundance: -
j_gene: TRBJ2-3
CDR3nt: TGTGCCAGCAGGCCGGGACTAGCGGGAGGCACAGATACGCAGTATTTT
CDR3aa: CASRPGLAGGTDTQYF

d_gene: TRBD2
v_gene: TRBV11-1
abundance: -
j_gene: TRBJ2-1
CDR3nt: TGTGCCAGCAGCGTGGGGGGGTACGAGCAGTTCTTC
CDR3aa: CASSVGGYEQFF

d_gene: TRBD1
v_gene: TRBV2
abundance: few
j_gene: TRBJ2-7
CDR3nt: TGTGCCAGCATCAGGGCTAAAACAGGGGACGAGCAGTACTTC
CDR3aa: CASIRAKTGDEQYF

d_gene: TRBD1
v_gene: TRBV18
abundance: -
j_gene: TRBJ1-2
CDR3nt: TGTGCCAGCTCACCACAGGGACAGGGGGTAAACTATGGCTACACCTTC
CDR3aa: CASSPQGQGVNYGYTF

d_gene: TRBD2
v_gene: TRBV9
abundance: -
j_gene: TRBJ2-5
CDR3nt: TGTGCCAGCAGCCTCTCTTGGACTAGCGGGACATTAGAGACCCAGTACTTC
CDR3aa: CASSLSWTSGTLETQYF

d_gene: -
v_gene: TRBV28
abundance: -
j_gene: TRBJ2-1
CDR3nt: TGTGCCAGCCGACAGGCCTCTTCCTACAATGAGCAGTTCTTC
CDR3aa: CASRQASSYNEQFF

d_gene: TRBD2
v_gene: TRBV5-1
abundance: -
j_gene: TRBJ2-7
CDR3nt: TGCGCCAGCAGCTTGGCCGGGGGGTTCAACTACGAGCAGTACTTC
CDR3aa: CASSLAGGFNYEQYF

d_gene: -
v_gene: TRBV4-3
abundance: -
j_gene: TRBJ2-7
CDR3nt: TGCGCCAGCAGCCAAGGAGGGGGGGGGTCCTACGAGCAGTACTTC
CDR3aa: CASSQGGGGSYEQYF

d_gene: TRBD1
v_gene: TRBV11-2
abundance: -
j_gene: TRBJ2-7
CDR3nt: TGTGCCAGCAGCCCCGGGACAGCTACCTACGAGCAGTACTTC
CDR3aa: CASSPGTATYEQYF

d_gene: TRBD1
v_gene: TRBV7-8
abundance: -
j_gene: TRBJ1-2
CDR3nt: TGTGCCAGCAGCTTAGCGGGACAGGGTCCCTATGGCTACACCTTC
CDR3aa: CASSLAGQGPYGYTF

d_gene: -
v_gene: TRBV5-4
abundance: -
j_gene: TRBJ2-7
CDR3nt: TGTGCCAGCAGCTTGGTGGTAGGAGCCGAGCAGTACTTC
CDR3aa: CASSLVVGAEQYF

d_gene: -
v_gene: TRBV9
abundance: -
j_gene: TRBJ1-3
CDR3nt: TGTGCCAGCAGCGTCGACAGCTCTGGAAACACCATATATTTT
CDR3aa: CASSVDSSGNTIYF

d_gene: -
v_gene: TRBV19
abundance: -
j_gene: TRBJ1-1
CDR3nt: TGTGCCAGTACCCCTGCGGGCCTGAGCGCTTTCTTT
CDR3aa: CASTPAGLSAFF

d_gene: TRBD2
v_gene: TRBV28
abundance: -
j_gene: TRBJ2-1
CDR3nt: TGTGCCAGCAGTTTATTGCTAGCGGGGCACTCCTACAATGAGCAGTTCTTC
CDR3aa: CASSLLLAGHSYNEQFF